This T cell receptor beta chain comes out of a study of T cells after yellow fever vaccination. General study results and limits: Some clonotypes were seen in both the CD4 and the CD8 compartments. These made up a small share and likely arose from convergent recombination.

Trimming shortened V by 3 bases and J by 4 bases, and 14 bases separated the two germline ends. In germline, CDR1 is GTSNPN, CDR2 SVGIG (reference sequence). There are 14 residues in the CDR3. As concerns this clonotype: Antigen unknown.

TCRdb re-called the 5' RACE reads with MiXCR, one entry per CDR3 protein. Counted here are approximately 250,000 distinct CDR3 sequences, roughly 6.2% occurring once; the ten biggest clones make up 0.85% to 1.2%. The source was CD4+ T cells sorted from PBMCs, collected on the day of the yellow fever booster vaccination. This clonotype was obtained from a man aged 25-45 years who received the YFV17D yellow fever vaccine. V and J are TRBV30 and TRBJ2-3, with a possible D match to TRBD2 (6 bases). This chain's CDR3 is CAWSRGGTADTQYF. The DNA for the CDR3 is TGTGCCTGGAGCAGAGGCGGGACGGCAGATACGCAGTATTTT.